The 24 T cell receptor beta chains presented below share a single source sample, sequenced in a study of blood T cell repertoires in COVID-19. Assay used: immunoSEQ multiplex PCR; TCRdb lists only in-frame clones, some missing. The sample records 150,000 to 200,000 clones, about 86% being singletons. Sequencing was done on a sample of peripheral blood. The receptors shown here come from a woman between 65 and 79 years old with acute or convalescent COVID-19.

The rearrangement uses TRBV27 and TRBJ1-5; 11 nucleotides line up with TRBD1. The ends lost 2 bases at V and 5 bases at J; junction bases unmatched: 17. CDR1 and CDR2 (germline): MNHEY, SMNVEV (reference sequence). The CDR3 extends over 20 amino acids. In nucleotides, the CDR3 is TGTGCCAGCAGTTTAAGGGTTTCCGAAAAATGGGGACAGGGGGATCAGCCCCAGCATTTT. It translates to CASSLRVSEKWGQGDQPQHF.

The chain is built from TRBV28 and TRBJ1-5; the D is unclear. V was clipped by 8 bases and J by 0 bases, with 8 bases between them. The CDR3 is 13 residues long. Germline CDR1 is MDHEN and CDR2 is SYDVKM. CDR3 sequence: CASRGNSNQPQHF. CDR3 DNA sequence: TGTGCCAGCCGGGGTAATAGCAATCAGCCCCAGCATTTT.

This chain joins TRBV19 and TRBJ2-1, with TRBD2 matching over 11 bases. The CDR3 runs 17 residues. V lost 8 bases, J lost 5 bases, and 14 bases stayed unmatched. Germline V gene data show CDR1 as LNHDA and CDR2 as SQIVND (reference sequence). CDR3 nucleotides: TGTGCCAGTCAACGAACTTCGACTAGCGGGGTTGACAATGAGCAGTTCTTC. Amino acid sequence: CASQRTSTSGVDNEQFF.

This chain uses TRBV6-1 with TRBJ1-6; the D gene is possibly TRBD1 (6 bases). This CDR3 contains 17 residues. Germline loops: CDR1 MNHNS, CDR2 SASEGT. V shed 4 bases and J shed 0 bases, with 13 bases lying between them. CDR3 nucleotides: TGTGCCAGCAGTGGGACAGCGGACCTCTCCTATAATTCACCCCTCCACTTT. This encodes CASSGTADLSYNSPLHF.

DNA of the CDR3: TGTGCCAGCAGCAAAGAGGGTAAGGGACTTAGGGCCCGGGGGGGCAATGAGCAGTTCTTC. This sequence encodes CASSKEGKGLRARGGNEQFF. The rearrangement joins TRBV21-1 to TRBJ2-1; whether TRBD2, the table's D call, matches the DNA was not checked. TRBV21-1 is a known pseudogene. The CDR3 spans 20 residues.

The chain is built from TRBV5-6 and TRBJ2-7; 8 bases are shared with TRBD2. The CDR3 sequence is 14 residues long. Germline CDR1 SGHDT, CDR2 YYEEEE. V lost 7 bases, J lost 2 bases, and 8 bases stayed unmatched. The CDR3 spells CASGSGRIPYEQYF. CDR3 sequence (DNA): TGTGCCAGCGGGAGCGGGAGAATCCCCTACGAGCAGTACTTC.

This rearrangement joins TRBV10-1 to TRBJ2-1; 8 nucleotides align to TRBD2. Trimming took 5 bases from V and 5 from J; bases not matched to a gene: 8. Germline V gene data show CDR1 as WNHNN and CDR2 as SYGVQD (reference sequence). The CDR3 is 15 residues long. The CDR3 region is CASSWGGLEHNEQFF. As DNA, the CDR3 is TGCGCCAGCAGTTGGGGGGGACTAGAGCACAATGAGCAGTTCTTC.

The V gene is TRBV28, the J gene TRBJ1-2; D is ambiguous. The V gene lost 8 bases and the J gene lost 2 bases, with 9 bases spanning the gap. Germline V gene lookup returns CDR1 MDHEN and CDR2 SYDVKM. This CDR3 contains 12 residues. CDR3 bases: TGTGCCAGCCAGACATCGAACTATGGCTACACCTTC. Its translation is CASQTSNYGYTF.

This clone has a handful of counts. The rearrangement joins TRBV6-2 or TRBV6-3 to TRBJ2-1; D may be TRBD2 (6 bases). This CDR3 has 16 residues. V was shortened by 1 base and J by 4 bases, with 14 bases between the two germline ends. Germline CDR1 MNHEY, CDR2 SVGEGT. This CDR3 is CASSYFRPSAYNEQFF. DNA of the CDR3: TGTGCCAGCAGTTACTTTAGGCCTAGCGCGTACAATGAGCAGTTCTTC.

The rearrangement uses TRBV7-8 and TRBJ1-1; D gene unclear. The CDR3 has 11 amino acids. The V gene's germline CDR1 is SGHVS and CDR2 FQNEAQ. V lost 5 bases and J lost 4, with 5 bases in between. CDR3 sequence: CASSPFTEAFF. Here the CDR3 DNA reads TGTGCCAGCAGCCCCTTCACTGAAGCTTTCTTT. The entire variable domain, with the rest obtained from reference TRBV7-8 and TRBJ1-1, is as follows: GAGVSQSPRYKVAKRGQDVALRCDPISGHVSLFWYQQALGQGPEFLTYFQNEAQLDKSGLPSDRFFAERPEGSVSTLKIQRTQQEDSAVYLCASSPFTEAFFGQGTRLTVV.

The V and J genes are TRBV9 and TRBJ1-6; D is perhaps TRBD1 (5 bases). The ends were cut back, 0 bases at V and 7 bases at J, with 11 bases in the middle. CDR1 and CDR2 from the germline V gene are SGDLS and YYNGEE. The CDR3 consists of 15 residues. CDR3 protein: CASSVGYRRNSPLHF. CDR3 sequence (DNA): TGTGCCAGCAGCGTAGGATACAGGCGAAATTCACCCCTCCACTTT.

The V gene is TRBV5-1, the J gene TRBJ2-7; the match to TRBD1 covers 7 bases. CDR3 size: 16 residues. With V trimmed by 5 bases and J by 2 bases, 13 bases remained unmatched. The germline V gene has CDR1 SGHRS and CDR2 YFSETQ. The CDR3 sequence: CASRLTGASPTYEQYF. DNA of the CDR3: TGCGCCAGCAGACTTACAGGGGCCTCCCCTACCTACGAGCAGTACTTC.

The rearrangement joins TRBV24-1 to TRBJ1-5; 7 bases map to TRBD1. The CDR3 length is 16 residues. The ends lost 7 bases at V and 0 bases at J; junction bases unmatched: 8. Germline values: CDR1 KGHDR, CDR2 SFDVKD. CDR3 protein: CATSDTGADSNQPQHF. CDR3 nucleotide sequence: TGTGCCACCAGCGATACAGGGGCTGATAGCAATCAGCCCCAGCATTTT.

This sequence joins TRBV10-2 and TRBJ1-2, with TRBD1 identical over 10 bases. V lost 10 bases and J lost 8; bases outside the gene matches: 13. CDR3 length: 14 amino acids. Germline V gives CDR1 WSHSY, CDR2 SAAADI. The DNA for the CDR3 is TGCGCCATCCACGTTCCGGGACAGGGGACCGGCTACACCTTC. Residues: CAIHVPGQGTGYTF.

The rearrangement links TRBV11-2 to TRBJ2-7; no definite D call. Germline CDR1 SGHAT, CDR2 FQNNGV. The CDR3 totals 13 residues. Trimming left V 1 base short and J 3 bases short, with 7 bases between. CDR3 bases: TGTGCCAGCAGCTTAGTCGCGATCTACGAGCAGTACTTC. Protein: CASSLVAIYEQYF.

The chain joins TRBV6-5 to TRBJ1-3; 7 bases line up with TRBD1. This CDR3 has 15 residues. Germline V gene data show CDR1 as MNHEY and CDR2 as SVGAGI. V was pared by 4 bases and J by 4 bases, with 7 bases of the junction left unmatched. CDR3 protein: CASSSGQATGNTIYF. The CDR3 DNA reads TGTGCCAGCAGTTCAGGACAGGCAACAGGAAACACCATATATTTT.

The chain is built from TRBV6-5 and TRBJ2-3, with 12 bases matching TRBD2. The CDR3 extends over 16 amino acids. The V gene end was trimmed by 4 bases and the J gene end by 6 bases; junction bases not matched to a gene: 8. Germline V CDR1 and CDR2: MNHEY, SVGAGI. The CDR3 DNA sequence: TGTGCCAGCAGTTCCCGAAGACTAGCGGGAGCCGATACGCAGTATTTT. It specifies CASSSRRLAGADTQYF.

The count of this clone is one. The chain links TRBV18 to TRBJ1-5; no clear D. CDR3 length equals 15 residues. Germline CDR1 and CDR2: KGHSH and LQKENI. Trimming removed 3 bases at V and 1 base at J, with 10 bases between. CDR3 region: CASSPVPGSNQPQHF. DNA of the CDR3: TGTGCCAGCTCACCTGTCCCGGGGAGCAATCAGCCCCAGCATTTT.

This clone was found once. The rearrangement joins TRBV2 to TRBJ1-5, with D uncertain. This CDR3 spans 15 amino acids. Trimming stripped 5 bases from V and 6 bases from J, with 17 bases between. Germline V gene data show CDR1 as SNHLY and CDR2 as FYNNEI. The DNA for the CDR3 is TGTGCCAGCAGTTTTAGGGCAGAGGGAGCTCAGCCCCAGCATTTT. It yields the protein CASSFRAEGAQPQHF.

The rearrangement uses TRBV4-2 and TRBJ2-3, with 7 bases aligning to TRBD1. Per germline, CDR1 LGHNA and CDR2 YNFKEQ. J was trimmed by 4 bases and V by 4 bases; bases with no gene match: 8. CDR3 size: 15 residues. CDR3 loop: CASSPPNRGADTQYF. DNA of the CDR3: TGTGCCAGCAGCCCTCCAAACAGGGGCGCAGATACGCAGTATTTT.

This chain connects TRBV15 to TRBJ2-1; 7 nucleotides align to TRBD2. From germline, CDR1 is LNHNV and CDR2 YYDKDF (reference sequence). The CDR3 totals 14 residues. V dropped 6 bases and J dropped 2; count of bases not matched to a gene: 4. Here the CDR3 reads CATRHAGAYNEQFF. CDR3 DNA: TGTGCCACCAGACATGCGGGGGCCTACAATGAGCAGTTCTTC.

The chain couples TRBV11-3 to TRBJ2-6; D is undetermined. This CDR3 has 16 amino acids. CDR1 is SGHNT and CDR2 is YENEEA in the germline V gene. V shed 3 bases and J shed 0 bases, with 9 bases lying between them. This CDR3 is CASSLISPSGANVLTF. The CDR3 DNA is TGTGCCAGCAGCTTGATTAGTCCCTCTGGGGCCAACGTCCTGACTTTC.

A word on this clone: Other DNA sequences within the sample encode an identical CDR3. V and J are TRBV11-3 and TRBJ2-7; D may be TRBD1 (6 bases). The CDR3 is 13 amino acids. Germline CDR1 SGHNT, CDR2 YENEEA. The V and J ends lost 4 bases and 6 bases respectively, with 13 bases between them. CDR3 DNA sequence: TGTGCCAGCAGCTACCGCCAGGGGAGCGAGCAGTACTTC. It yields the protein CASSYRQGSEQYF.

CDR3 loop: CASSPNGGEKLFF. In DNA, the CDR3 is TGTGCCAGCTCCCCCAACGGGGGGGAAAAACTGTTTTTT. The chain links TRBV18 to TRBJ1-4; weak D call: TRBD1 (5 bases). The CDR3 is made up of 13 amino acids. Per germline, CDR1 KGHSH and CDR2 LQKENI. Trimming took 6 bases from V and 8 from J, leaving 13 bases between them.